Listed below are T cell receptor beta chains from one sample, sequenced in a study of T cell repertoires in cytomegalovirus infection. These receptors have no identified antigens. MiXCR was run by TCRdb on the reads, yielding one entry per CDR3 protein. The sample contains 830,000 or so distinct CDR3 sequences, around a third of which appear only once. The sequencing used cultured CD8+ T cells from PBMCs, collected from culture after CMV antigen stimulation. The origin of the receptors is a human donor in good health (CMV status not recorded). Some clones in this sample may be carry-over from other donors' samples. Each CDR3 is given with its conserved first and last residue. D genes are given only for firm matches. For some rows the clone size is stated as once, few or many, or as a class when expanded; others skip it.

j_call | d_call | v_call | clone_size | cdr3_nt | cdr3_aa
TRBJ2-2 | - | TRBV11-3 | - | TGTGCCAGCAGCTTAGATTGGGCAGGGACCGGGGAGCTGTTTTTT | CASSLDWAGTGELFF
TRBJ2-5 | TRBD1 | TRBV27 | - | TGTGCCAGCAGTAAACTCGGACAGGGGGTGACCCAGTACTTC | CASSKLGQGVTQYF
TRBJ2-3 | TRBD1 | TRBV7-6 | - | TGTGCCAGCAGCTTAGCGTTTGTCGGGACAGGGAGAGCAGATACGCAGTATTTT | CASSLAFVGTGRADTQYF
TRBJ2-2 | - | TRBV28 | few | TGTGCCAGCAGTTTGATGGGCGAGGTCGATAGCGGGGAGCTGTTTTTT | CASSLMGEVDSGELFF
TRBJ2-3 | TRBD2 | TRBV9 | once | TGTGCCAGCAGCGTAGGGGCGGGGGGGCAAACAGATACGCAGTATTTT | CASSVGAGGQTDTQYF
TRBJ1-4 | - | TRBV14 | - | TGTGCCAGCAGCCAGCCTCCTAATGAAAAACTGTTTTTT | CASSQPPNEKLFF
TRBJ2-2 | - | TRBV11-2 | many | TGTGCCAGCAGCTTAGGGAGGAATTCGAACACCGGGGAGCTGTTTTTT | CASSLGRNSNTGELFF
TRBJ2-7 | TRBD1 | TRBV27 | - | TGTGCCAGCAGTTGGGGGACAGGGGGTAACGAGCAGTACTTC | CASSWGTGGNEQYF
TRBJ1-2 | - | TRBV6-2/TRBV6-3 | - | TGTGCCAGCAGTTACCTCAGGGAAGGGAAATTTGGACATGGCTACACCTTC | CASSYLREGKFGHGYTF
TRBJ2-2 | TRBD2 | TRBV20-1 | - | TGCAGTGCTAGAGACCCTTTAGCGGGGGCCCCCTCAAGAAACACCGGGGAGCTGTTTTTT | CSARDPLAGAPSRNTGELFF
TRBJ2-2 | - | TRBV7-6 | - | TGTGCCAGCAGCCCGTACTCCCCCGGGACCGGGGAGCTGTTTTTT | CASSPYSPGTGELFF
TRBJ2-1 | - | TRBV2 | once | TGTGCCGGTGAGGGAGTCTACTACAATGAGCAGTTCTTC | CAGEGVYYNEQFF
TRBJ1-2 | TRBD1 | TRBV10-3 | few | TGTGCCATCATGCCGGGACAGGGACCTTATGGCTACACCTTC | CAIMPGQGPYGYTF
TRBJ2-2 | - | TRBV9 | - | TGTGCCAGCAGCGGGCTGGGCGAACCGAACACCGGGGAGCTGTTTTTT | CASSGLGEPNTGELFF
TRBJ2-6 | - | TRBV19 | few | TGTGCCAGTAGTGGCGGGCATGGGGCCAACGTCCTGACTTTC | CASSGGHGANVLTF
TRBJ2-7 | TRBD1 | TRBV2 | - | TGTGCCAGGGGGGACAGGGTCTCCTACGAGCAGTACTTC | CARGDRVSYEQYF
TRBJ2-7 | TRBD1 | TRBV6-1 | few | TGTGCCAGCAGTTTCGTAGACAGGGATTATTACGAGCAGTACTTC | CASSFVDRDYYEQYF
TRBJ2-5 | TRBD1 | TRBV7-2 | few | TGTGCCAGCAGCTTAGTTGCAGGGGGATATCAAGAGACCCAGTACTTC | CASSLVAGGYQETQYF
TRBJ1-2 | - | TRBV11-2 | - | TGTGCCAGCGGTCTGGGAGGAGACTATGGCTACACCTTC | CASGLGGDYGYTF
TRBJ2-1 | - | TRBV7-9 | - | TGTGCCAGCAGCCCGCCCCCCCAGGACAGCGGGGCGGCGCAGTTCTTC | CASSPPPQDSGAAQFF
TRBJ2-5 | - | TRBV11-2 | - | TGTGCCAGCAGCTTAGAAGCAGGGGTAAAGACCCAGTACTTC | CASSLEAGVKTQYF
TRBJ1-4 | - | TRBV10-3 | few | TGTGCCATCAGTGAACTTGGAAGCGGAACTAATGAAAAACTGTTTTTT | CAISELGSGTNEKLFF
TRBJ2-5 | - | TRBV13 | - | TGTGCCAGCAGCTTAGGCCGTTCGGTGGAGGGTGAGACCCAGTACTTC | CASSLGRSVEGETQYF
TRBJ2-3 | - | TRBV28 | few | TGTGCCAGCAGCTTCTATGGGACTCGCACAGATACGCAGTATTTT | CASSFYGTRTDTQYF
TRBJ2-5 | - | TRBV6-8 | - | TGTGCCAGCCGTTACCTCGACGAGGGGGGATACCAAGAGACCCAGTACTTC | CASRYLDEGGYQETQYF
TRBJ2-7 | - | TRBV10-3 | few | TGTGCCATCAGGTCCCAGTTGTACGAGCAGTACTTC | CAIRSQLYEQYF
TRBJ2-1 | - | TRBV5-1 | - | TGCGCCAGCAGCTTGGCCACAGGGTTTAAAGACAATGAGCAGTTCTTC | CASSLATGFKDNEQFF
TRBJ1-4 | - | TRBV10-2 | - | TGCGCCAGCTCTACTCATCCACCAAGGGGCCCCGGGGAAAAACTGTTTTTT | CASSTHPPRGPGEKLFF
TRBJ2-7 | - | TRBV27 | - | TGTGCCAGCAGCGATCATAGCGCCTACGAGCAGTACTTC | CASSDHSAYEQYF
TRBJ2-1 | - | TRBV19 | few | TGTGCCAGTAGTATAGACGTGGACTCGCCCTACAATGAGCAGTTCTTC | CASSIDVDSPYNEQFF
TRBJ2-1 | - | TRBV7-9 | - | TGTGCCAGCAGGGGAGCCGGGACTCACAATGAGCAGTTCTTC | CASRGAGTHNEQFF
TRBJ1-1 | TRBD1 | TRBV28 | few | TGTGCCAGCCGAATCCGGACAGGGCAGAACACTGAAGCTTTCTTT | CASRIRTGQNTEAFF
TRBJ2-1 | - | TRBV19 | - | TGTGCCAGTAGTATCCACCTCAACAATGAGCAGTTCTTC | CASSIHLNNEQFF
TRBJ2-5 | - | TRBV2 | - | TGTGCCAGCAGTGACTCGGCGGGGGCCCAAGAGACCCAGTACTTC | CASSDSAGAQETQYF
TRBJ1-4 | TRBD1 | TRBV7-9 | few | TGTGCCAGCAGCTCCCCCGTAGCAGGGGGCCCTTTCGGTAATGAAAAACTGTTTTTT | CASSSPVAGGPFGNEKLFF
TRBJ2-2 | - | TRBV4-2 | - | TGTGCCAGCAGGCCCCCGGGGCGAGACGGGGAGCTGTTTTTT | CASRPPGRDGELFF
TRBJ2-1 | - | TRBV7-6 | many | TGTGCCAGCAGCTTGGCGGGGTCTAGGGATGAGCAGTTCTTC | CASSLAGSRDEQFF
TRBJ1-1 | - | TRBV6-5 | few | TGTGCCAGCAGTCAACCACGGGGGGGGAGGACTGAAGCTTTCTTT | CASSQPRGGRTEAFF
TRBJ1-1 | - | TRBV5-5 | few | TGTGCCAGCAGATTATCGAAGGCGGCTGAAGCTTTCTTT | CASRLSKAAEAFF
TRBJ1-2 | TRBD1 | TRBV11-2 | once | TGTGCCAGCAGCTTAGACAGGGGGTTTGGGACTAACTATGGCTACACCTTC | CASSLDRGFGTNYGYTF
TRBJ1-2 | TRBD1 | TRBV19 | - | TGTGCCACCCAACCGGGACAGGGGTCTTATGGCTACACCTTC | CATQPGQGSYGYTF
TRBJ2-7 | - | TRBV4-2 | - | TGTGCCAGCAGCCAAGATATGGAATCCTACGAGCAGTACTTC | CASSQDMESYEQYF
TRBJ2-3 | - | TRBV27 | - | TGTGCCAGCAGTTTATCGAGGCGGGGCGGCACAGATACGCAGTATTTT | CASSLSRRGGTDTQYF
TRBJ2-5 | TRBD1 | TRBV27 | few | TGTGCCAGCAGTTTATGGGACCAGGGGGAAGAGACCCAGTACTTC | CASSLWDQGEETQYF
TRBJ1-2 | - | TRBV7-6 | many | TGTGCCAGCAGCTTGGGTTCGGGGAATGGCTACACCTTC | CASSLGSGNGYTF
TRBJ2-6 | - | TRBV6-2/TRBV6-3 | - | TGTGCCAGCGACGACCAGGGTTTTGGGGCCAACGTCCTGACTTTC | CASDDQGFGANVLTF
TRBJ1-2 | TRBD1 | TRBV18 | - | TGTGCCAGCTCACCGGGACAGAATTTCTATGGCTACACCTTC | CASSPGQNFYGYTF
TRBJ1-5 | TRBD1 | TRBV19 | - | TGTGCCAGTACCCTGGGGACAGACCAGCATTTT | CASTLGTDQHF
TRBJ2-5 | - | TRBV20-1 | - | TGCAGTGCTAGAGATCAGACGGCTTCCCTCCAAGAGACCCAGTACTTC | CSARDQTASLQETQYF